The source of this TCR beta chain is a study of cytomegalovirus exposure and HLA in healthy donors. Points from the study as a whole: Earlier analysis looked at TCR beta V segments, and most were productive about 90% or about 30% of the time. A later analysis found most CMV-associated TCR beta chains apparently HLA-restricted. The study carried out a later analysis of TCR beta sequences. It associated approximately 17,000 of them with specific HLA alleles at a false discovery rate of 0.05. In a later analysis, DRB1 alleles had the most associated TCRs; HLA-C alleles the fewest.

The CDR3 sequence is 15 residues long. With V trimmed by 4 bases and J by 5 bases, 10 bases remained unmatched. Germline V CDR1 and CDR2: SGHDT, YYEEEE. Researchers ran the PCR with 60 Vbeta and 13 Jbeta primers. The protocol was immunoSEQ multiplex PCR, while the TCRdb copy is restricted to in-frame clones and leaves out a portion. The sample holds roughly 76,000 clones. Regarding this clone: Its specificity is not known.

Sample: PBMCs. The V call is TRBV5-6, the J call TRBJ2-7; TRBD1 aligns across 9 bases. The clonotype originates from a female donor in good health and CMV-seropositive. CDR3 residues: CASSEDGTGINEQYF. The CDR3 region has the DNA TGTGCCAGCAGCGAGGACGGGACAGGGATCAACGAGCAGTACTTC.